This TCR beta chain comes out of a study of technical replicates of blood from a few donors. The CDR3 is 13 amino acids. The germline gives CDR1 SQVTM, CDR2 ANQGSEA. Clones were read by immunoSEQ multiplex PCR, and TCRdb kept only the in-frame ones, dropping some. This sample carries under 95,000 clones, 90% to 95% of them seen once, and the ten largest clones take under 0.4%. Sequencing was carried out using T cells isolated from PBMCs. The rearrangement joins TRBV29-1 to TRBJ2-5; maybe TRBD1 (6 bases). The closer fit of TRBJ2-7 to the DNA end suggests the J call may be wrong. This clonotype was obtained from a human donor in good health. Some clones in this sample may be carry-over from other donors' samples. In DNA form, the CDR3 reads TGCAGCTCGCCCCACAGGGAACCCCACGAGCAGTACTTC. Translated: CSSPHREPHEQYF.